The rows below give T cell receptor beta chains drawn from one sample of a study of Graves' ophthalmopathy and Graves' hyperthyroidism. TCRdb independently ran MiXCR on the multiplex PCR reads; one entry per CDR3 protein. The data show approximately 640,000 distinct CDR3 sequences, just over 40% seen once. The sample consisted of peripheral blood. The receptors here all came from an adult man with Graves' ophthalmopathy. The CDR3 runs from the conserved cysteine through the conserved F or W. Each record gives: CDR3 DNA, CDR3 protein, clone size, V gene, D gene, J gene. The D gene is left open where the match is weak. Clone size, where shown, is once, few, many, or a class for clones that have expanded.

CDR3 DNA: TGTGCCAGCAGCTTAACAGGGGTTGATAATTCACCCCTCCACTTT
CDR3 protein: CASSLTGVDNSPLHF
clone size: NA
V gene: TRBV9
D gene: TRBD1
J gene: TRBJ1-6

CDR3 DNA: TGTACCAGCAGCCAAGGGACTAGCGGGGCCAACTCCTACGAGCAGTACTTC
CDR3 protein: CTSSQGTSGANSYEQYF
clone size: NA
V gene: TRBV4-1
D gene: TRBD2
J gene: TRBJ2-7

CDR3 DNA: TGTGCCAGCAGCGCATCTCGCGGTGAGCAGTTCTTC
CDR3 protein: CASSASRGEQFF
clone size: NA
V gene: TRBV2
D gene: NA
J gene: TRBJ2-1

CDR3 DNA: TGCTCCTGGGGGTCAACAGAGACCCAGTACTTC
CDR3 protein: CSWGSTETQYF
clone size: few
V gene: TRBV30
D gene: NA
J gene: TRBJ2-5

CDR3 DNA: TGTGCCAGCAGCTTAGTAGACAGCTCCGAGCAGTACTTC
CDR3 protein: CASSLVDSSEQYF
clone size: few
V gene: TRBV7-9
D gene: NA
J gene: TRBJ2-7

CDR3 DNA: TGCAGCGTTAAGGGGGCAGAGACCCAGTACTTC
CDR3 protein: CSVKGAETQYF
clone size: many
V gene: TRBV29-1
D gene: TRBD1
J gene: TRBJ2-5

CDR3 DNA: TGTGCCAGCAGTGCTAGAGATCCCTACGAGCAGTACTTC
CDR3 protein: CASSARDPYEQYF
clone size: NA
V gene: TRBV25-1
D gene: NA
J gene: TRBJ2-7

CDR3 DNA: TGTGCCAGCAGCCCTGGGGCCAACACTGAAGCTTTCTTT
CDR3 protein: CASSPGANTEAFF
clone size: many
V gene: TRBV7-9
D gene: NA
J gene: TRBJ1-1

CDR3 DNA: TGTGCCAGCACTTTGACGACAGGGGACGAGCAGTACTTC
CDR3 protein: CASTLTTGDEQYF
clone size: NA
V gene: TRBV6-2/TRBV6-3
D gene: TRBD1
J gene: TRBJ2-7

CDR3 DNA: TGTGCCAGCAGCGCCCCGGCCGGAGGGCGGGAGACCCAGTACTTC
CDR3 protein: CASSAPAGGRETQYF
clone size: many
V gene: TRBV7-9
D gene: NA
J gene: TRBJ2-5

CDR3 DNA: TGTGCCAGTAGTATAGCGACGGGAAGTTGGGAGACCCAGCATTTT
CDR3 protein: CASSIATGSWETQHF
clone size: once
V gene: TRBV19
D gene: NA
J gene: TRBJ1-5

CDR3 DNA: TGTGCCAGCAACTGGGGGGGGCATGGCTACACCTTC
CDR3 protein: CASNWGGHGYTF
clone size: NA
V gene: TRBV7-9
D gene: NA
J gene: TRBJ1-2

CDR3 DNA: TGTGCCGGCAACTTCAAGGGACAGGGGATCTACGAGCAGTACTTC
CDR3 protein: CAGNFKGQGIYEQYF
clone size: few
V gene: TRBV19
D gene: TRBD1
J gene: TRBJ2-7

CDR3 DNA: TGTGCCAGCAGCCCTTCGCGGGACAGCTACGAGCAGTACTTC
CDR3 protein: CASSPSRDSYEQYF
clone size: many
V gene: TRBV12-3/TRBV12-4
D gene: NA
J gene: TRBJ2-7

CDR3 DNA: TGTGCCAGCAGCTCGGGGACAGGAGACTCTGGGGCCAACGTCCTGACTTTC
CDR3 protein: CASSSGTGDSGANVLTF
clone size: NA
V gene: TRBV11-3
D gene: TRBD1
J gene: TRBJ2-6

CDR3 DNA: TGCGCCAGCAGCTGGCCGACAGGGGCTGTGAACACTGAAGCTTTCTTT
CDR3 protein: CASSWPTGAVNTEAFF
clone size: few
V gene: TRBV5-1
D gene: TRBD1
J gene: TRBJ1-1

CDR3 DNA: TGTGCCAGCAGTTTACAGGGTCGGGCGGAAAAACTGTTTTTT
CDR3 protein: CASSLQGRAEKLFF
clone size: few
V gene: TRBV12-3/TRBV12-4
D gene: NA
J gene: TRBJ1-4

CDR3 DNA: TGTGCCAGCAGCTGGCACAGACAGGGTACCCACTATGGCTACACCTTC
CDR3 protein: CASSWHRQGTHYGYTF
clone size: many
V gene: TRBV7-8
D gene: TRBD1
J gene: TRBJ1-2

CDR3 DNA: TGTGCCAGCACAAAAAGGGCAGGGGGCTATGGCTACACCTTC
CDR3 protein: CASTKRAGGYGYTF
clone size: many
V gene: TRBV5-6
D gene: TRBD1
J gene: TRBJ1-2

CDR3 DNA: TGTGCCACCAGTGAGGAGTCTTATGGGCAGCCCCAGCATTTT
CDR3 protein: CATSEESYGQPQHF
clone size: NA
V gene: TRBV24-1
D gene: NA
J gene: TRBJ1-5

CDR3 DNA: TGTGCCAGCAGCTGGTTCCGGGACAGGGATACCTACGAGCAGTACTTC
CDR3 protein: CASSWFRDRDTYEQYF
clone size: NA
V gene: TRBV11-2
D gene: TRBD1
J gene: TRBJ2-7

CDR3 DNA: TGTGCCAGCAGCGATAGCGGCGGGAACCGGAAAGAGACCCAGTACTTC
CDR3 protein: CASSDSGGNRKETQYF
clone size: NA
V gene: TRBV7-9
D gene: NA
J gene: TRBJ2-5

CDR3 DNA: TGTGCCAGCAGCGCGGAGGGGGGGGACACTGAAGCTTTCTTT
CDR3 protein: CASSAEGGDTEAFF
clone size: many
V gene: TRBV9
D gene: NA
J gene: TRBJ1-1

CDR3 DNA: TGTGCCATCAGTCGGGGGACTAGCGGAAGGGAGACCCAGTACTTC
CDR3 protein: CAISRGTSGRETQYF
clone size: NA
V gene: TRBV10-3
D gene: TRBD2
J gene: TRBJ2-5

CDR3 DNA: TGCAGTGCTAGCTCCAGGACAGGGGTTCAGCCCCTCCACTTT
CDR3 protein: CSASSRTGVQPLHF
clone size: NA
V gene: TRBV20-1
D gene: TRBD1
J gene: TRBJ1-6

CDR3 DNA: TGTGCCAGCAGTCTACAGGGAGTCCCGAATTCACCCCTCCACTTT
CDR3 protein: CASSLQGVPNSPLHF
clone size: many
V gene: TRBV12-3/TRBV12-4
D gene: NA
J gene: TRBJ1-6

CDR3 DNA: TGTGCCACCAGTGATACTGCCGGGCAAGAGACCCAGTACTTC
CDR3 protein: CATSDTAGQETQYF
clone size: NA
V gene: TRBV24-1
D gene: NA
J gene: TRBJ2-5

CDR3 DNA: TGTGCCAGCAGTGACACAAGATACACTGAAGCTTTCTTT
CDR3 protein: CASSDTRYTEAFF
clone size: many
V gene: TRBV6-5
D gene: NA
J gene: TRBJ1-1

CDR3 DNA: TGTGCCAGCAGTCGACAGGGGGCGGAAGAGACCCAGTACTTC
CDR3 protein: CASSRQGAEETQYF
clone size: NA
V gene: TRBV2
D gene: TRBD1
J gene: TRBJ2-5

CDR3 DNA: TGTGCCAGCAGTGTGAGGCAGGGGAAGAATGAAAAACTGTTTTTT
CDR3 protein: CASSVRQGKNEKLFF
clone size: NA
V gene: TRBV2
D gene: NA
J gene: TRBJ1-4

CDR3 DNA: TGTGCCAGCAGCTTAACAGGGGGCGCCGGGGAGCTGTTTTTT
CDR3 protein: CASSLTGGAGELFF
clone size: NA
V gene: TRBV7-9
D gene: TRBD1
J gene: TRBJ2-2

CDR3 DNA: TGTGTCAGCAGCCGACTCAACTCCGGCCCGGGACCCAACACCGGGGAGCTGTTTTTT
CDR3 protein: CVSSRLNSGPGPNTGELFF
clone size: NA
V gene: TRBV7-9
D gene: NA
J gene: TRBJ2-2

CDR3 DNA: TGTGCCAGCAGTGAAGCCGGAGGGGGCTTCAACTATGGCTACACCTTC
CDR3 protein: CASSEAGGGFNYGYTF
clone size: many
V gene: TRBV6-1
D gene: TRBD1
J gene: TRBJ1-2

CDR3 DNA: TGTGCCACCAGCAGAAGCAGGAACTACCAAGAGACCCAGTACTTC
CDR3 protein: CATSRSRNYQETQYF
clone size: many
V gene: TRBV15
D gene: NA
J gene: TRBJ2-5

CDR3 DNA: TGTGCCAGCAGTTTCCTAGCGGGGGGCCTCCCCTACGAGCAGTACTTC
CDR3 protein: CASSFLAGGLPYEQYF
clone size: NA
V gene: TRBV10-3
D gene: TRBD2
J gene: TRBJ2-7

CDR3 DNA: TGTGCCAGCAGCCAGGGACGACTAAAAGAGACCCAGTACTTC
CDR3 protein: CASSQGRLKETQYF
clone size: many
V gene: TRBV7-9
D gene: NA
J gene: TRBJ2-5

CDR3 DNA: TGTGCCAGCCAAGCTACAGGGCCCCACAGAACTGAAGCTTTCTTT
CDR3 protein: CASQATGPHRTEAFF
clone size: many
V gene: TRBV25-1
D gene: NA
J gene: TRBJ1-1

CDR3 DNA: TGCGCCAGCAGCAACCAGGGGGCAAGGGGAAATTCACCCCTCCACTTT
CDR3 protein: CASSNQGARGNSPLHF
clone size: NA
V gene: TRBV19
D gene: TRBD1
J gene: TRBJ1-6

CDR3 DNA: TGCAGTGCTAGGCTAGCGGGAGTCAAAGAGACCCAGTACTTC
CDR3 protein: CSARLAGVKETQYF
clone size: once
V gene: TRBV20-1
D gene: TRBD2
J gene: TRBJ2-5

CDR3 DNA: TGTGCCAGCAGCGTGCAGGGGACAGATACGCAGTATTTT
CDR3 protein: CASSVQGTDTQYF
clone size: few
V gene: TRBV9
D gene: NA
J gene: TRBJ2-3

CDR3 DNA: TGTGCCACCAGTGATCTGGGGGCGAACGAGCAGTACTTC
CDR3 protein: CATSDLGANEQYF
clone size: many
V gene: TRBV24-1
D gene: NA
J gene: TRBJ2-7

CDR3 DNA: TGTGCCAGCTCAGAGGGGCATGGGTATGGCTACACCTTC
CDR3 protein: CASSEGHGYGYTF
clone size: NA
V gene: TRBV9
D gene: NA
J gene: TRBJ1-2

CDR3 DNA: TGTGCCAGCAGCTCGGGCGGGGTGAGCAATCAGCCCCAGCATTTT
CDR3 protein: CASSSGGVSNQPQHF
clone size: many
V gene: TRBV7-2
D gene: NA
J gene: TRBJ1-5

CDR3 DNA: TGTGCCAGCAGCTTAGATTTTGGGCGCTTGAACACTGAAGCTTTCTTT
CDR3 protein: CASSLDFGRLNTEAFF
clone size: many
V gene: TRBV11-2
D gene: NA
J gene: TRBJ1-1

CDR3 DNA: TGTGCCAGCAGTTCCCACCTTCCATGGTATGGCAATCAGCCCCAGCATTTT
CDR3 protein: CASSSHLPWYGNQPQHF
clone size: few
V gene: TRBV6-5
D gene: NA
J gene: TRBJ1-5

CDR3 DNA: TGTGCCAGCAGAACCGGACTAGCGGGAGATGGAGAGACCCAGTACTTC
CDR3 protein: CASRTGLAGDGETQYF
clone size: NA
V gene: TRBV7-9
D gene: TRBD2
J gene: TRBJ2-5

CDR3 DNA: TGTGCCAGCAGTTTGGGTGGGAGCAATGAAAAACTGTTTTTT
CDR3 protein: CASSLGGSNEKLFF
clone size: many
V gene: TRBV12-3/TRBV12-4
D gene: NA
J gene: TRBJ1-4

CDR3 DNA: TGCGCCAGCAGCCATGACACCGGGACAGGGAATTCACCCCTCCACTTT
CDR3 protein: CASSHDTGTGNSPLHF
clone size: many
V gene: TRBV4-1
D gene: TRBD1
J gene: TRBJ1-6

CDR3 DNA: TGTGCCAGCAGTTTAGGACAGAATCCGAACACTGAAGCTTTCTTT
CDR3 protein: CASSLGQNPNTEAFF
clone size: few
V gene: TRBV27
D gene: NA
J gene: TRBJ1-1

CDR3 DNA: TGCAGTGCTAGAACGGGGAGTCAGCCCCAGTACTTC
CDR3 protein: CSARTGSQPQYF
clone size: NA
V gene: TRBV20-1
D gene: NA
J gene: TRBJ2-5

CDR3 DNA: TGTGCCAGCAGCCTCGCTCTGGAGACCCAGTACTTC
CDR3 protein: CASSLALETQYF
clone size: many
V gene: TRBV7-8
D gene: NA
J gene: TRBJ2-5

CDR3 DNA: TGCAGTGCTAGCAGGTGGGGACAGGGGATGCCGGAGACCCAGTACTTC
CDR3 protein: CSASRWGQGMPETQYF
clone size: many
V gene: TRBV20-1
D gene: TRBD1
J gene: TRBJ2-5